This is a list of T cell receptor beta chains from one sample in a study of shared clonotypes between healthy human individuals. Libraries were prepared by immunoSEQ multiplex PCR; TCRdb keeps only in-frame clonotypes and omits some of them. This table has about 2 million clones, 85% to 95% appearing once. Sequencing input: naive CD4+ T cells sorted from blood. Every receptor here comes from a young man in good health. CDR3s include the opening cysteine and the closing phenylalanine or tryptophan. A D gene is named only where the DNA matches it firmly. Some rows mark clone size as missing; the rest say once, few, many or name a class of expanded clone.

CDR3	DNA	D	V	J	size
CASSGSAGETQYF	TGTGCCAGCAGCGGGTCAGCCGGAGAGACCCAGTACTTC	.	TRBV7-2	TRBJ2-5	.
CASSQDRTNQPQHF	TGTGCCAGCAGCCAGGACAGAACCAATCAGCCCCAGCATTTT	.	TRBV4-2	TRBJ1-5	.
CAIRRDGSRDEQFF	TGTGCCATCAGGCGGGACGGCTCACGCGATGAGCAGTTCTTC	.	TRBV10-3	TRBJ2-1	.
CASSSRQLSGNTIYF	TGTGCCAGCAGTTCCCGACAACTCTCTGGAAACACCATATATTTT	.	TRBV28	TRBJ1-3	.
CASSLTLGSTDTQYF	TGTGCCAGCAGCTTAACGTTGGGAAGCACAGATACGCAGTATTTT	.	TRBV7-3	TRBJ2-3	.
CASSSFSASGGYNEQFF	TGTGCCAGCAGCTCCTTTTCGGCTAGCGGGGGATACAATGAGCAGTTCTTC	TRBD2	TRBV2	TRBJ2-1	.
CASRKGQWPGELFF	TGTGCCAGCAGAAAAGGGCAGTGGCCCGGGGAGCTGTTTTTT	.	TRBV7-9	TRBJ2-2	once
CASSLPQGVNTEAFF	TGTGCCAGCAGCTTACCACAGGGGGTGAACACTGAAGCTTTCTTT	TRBD1	TRBV5-4	TRBJ1-1	.
CASSQDFARVDGYTF	TGCGCCAGCAGCCAAGATTTTGCCAGGGTGGATGGCTACACCTTC	.	TRBV4-1	TRBJ1-2	.
CASSLKGNYEQYF	TGTGCCAGCAGCTTAAAGGGGAACTACGAGCAGTACTTC	.	TRBV7-2	TRBJ2-7	.
CALNRRGSYTF	TGTGCCCTGAACCGCAGGGGCAGCTACACCTTC	.	TRBV30	TRBJ1-2	once
CASSWDRRGYTF	TGTGCCAGCAGTTGGGACAGGCGCGGCTACACCTTC	TRBD1	TRBV6-1	TRBJ1-2	.
CASSQLAGDTGELFF	TGCGCCAGCAGCCAGCTAGCGGGGGACACCGGGGAGCTGTTTTTT	TRBD2	TRBV4-1	TRBJ2-2	once